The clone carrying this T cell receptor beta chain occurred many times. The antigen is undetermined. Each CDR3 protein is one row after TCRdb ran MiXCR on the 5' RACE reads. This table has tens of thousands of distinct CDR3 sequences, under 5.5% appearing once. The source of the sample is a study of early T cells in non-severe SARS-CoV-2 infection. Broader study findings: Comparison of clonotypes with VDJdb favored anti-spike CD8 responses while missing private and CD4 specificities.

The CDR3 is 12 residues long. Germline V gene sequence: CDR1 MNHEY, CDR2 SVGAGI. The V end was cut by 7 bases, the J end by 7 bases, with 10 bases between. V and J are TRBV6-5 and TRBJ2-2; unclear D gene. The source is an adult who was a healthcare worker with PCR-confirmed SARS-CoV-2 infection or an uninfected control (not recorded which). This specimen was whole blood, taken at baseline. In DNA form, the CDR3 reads TGTGCCAGCACCAAAACTGGCGGGGAGCTGTTTTTT. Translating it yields CASTKTGGELFF.